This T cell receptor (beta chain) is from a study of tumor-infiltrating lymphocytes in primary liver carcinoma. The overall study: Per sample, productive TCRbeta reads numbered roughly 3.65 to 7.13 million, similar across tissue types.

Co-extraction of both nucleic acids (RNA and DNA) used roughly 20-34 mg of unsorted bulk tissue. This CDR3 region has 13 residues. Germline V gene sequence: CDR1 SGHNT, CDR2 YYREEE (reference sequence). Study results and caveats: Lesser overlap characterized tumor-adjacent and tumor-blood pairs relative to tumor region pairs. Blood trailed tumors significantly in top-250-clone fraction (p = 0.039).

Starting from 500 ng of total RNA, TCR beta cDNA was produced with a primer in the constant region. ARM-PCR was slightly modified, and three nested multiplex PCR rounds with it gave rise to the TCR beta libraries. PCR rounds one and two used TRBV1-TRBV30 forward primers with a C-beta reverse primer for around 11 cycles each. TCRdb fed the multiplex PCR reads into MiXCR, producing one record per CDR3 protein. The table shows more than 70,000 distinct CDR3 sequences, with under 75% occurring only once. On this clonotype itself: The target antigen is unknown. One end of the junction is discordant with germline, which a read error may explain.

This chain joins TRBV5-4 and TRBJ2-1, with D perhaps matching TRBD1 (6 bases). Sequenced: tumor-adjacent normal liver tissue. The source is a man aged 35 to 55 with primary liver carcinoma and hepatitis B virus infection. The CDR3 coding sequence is TGTGCCAACAGTTTGGGACAATACAATGAGCTGTTCTTC. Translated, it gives CANSLGQYNELFF.